Shown below are 10 T cell receptor beta chains from a single sample sequenced in a study of PD-L1 blockade in urothelial cancer. Documented time point: pretreatment peripheral blood. Assay used: immunoSEQ multiplex PCR; TCRdb lists only in-frame clones, some missing. The data hold around 70,000 clones, with 65% to 85% observed a single time. The source was PBMCs, collected around atezolizumab (anti-PD-L1) treatment. The source of these receptors is a woman in her seventies with urothelial cancer.

This chain links TRBV27 with TRBJ1-4, with 7 bases fitting TRBD1. V lost 6 bases to trimming and J lost 4 bases; unmatched junction nucleotides: 11. The CDR3 consists of 16 residues. The germline CDR1 and CDR2 sequences are MNHEY and SMNVEV (reference sequence). The CDR3 nucleotides read TGTGCCAGCAGGAAAAACCGGGACAGCTATAATGAAAAACTGTTTTTT. Translation gives CASRKNRDSYNEKLFF.

The chain recombines TRBV5-1 with TRBJ1-1; D is possibly TRBD1 (6 bases). V gave up 4 bases and J gave up 0 bases, with 19 bases separating them. Looked up from germline, CDR1 is SGHRS and CDR2 is YFSETQ. The CDR3 runs to 17 residues. The CDR3 is CASSPRGGSHMNTEAFF. CDR3 DNA: TGCGCCAGCAGCCCGCGGGGGGGCTCGCATATGAACACTGAAGCTTTCTTT.

The V call is TRBV7-6, the J call TRBJ2-7; 10 bases map to TRBD1. Germline values: CDR1 SGHVS, CDR2 FNYEAQ. There are 17 residues in the CDR3. V lost 0 bases, J lost 6 bases, and 11 bases stayed unmatched. The CDR3 DNA follows: TGTGCCAGCAGCTTAGCTGGGGGGACAGGGGAACGGGGCGAGCAGTACTTC. Residues: CASSLAGGTGERGEQYF.

This clone appeared a single time. V gene TRBV16 combines with J gene TRBJ1-2, with a tentative D call TRBD1 (6 bases). Germline loops: CDR1 KGHSY, CDR2 FQNENV. This CDR3 is built from 12 residues. The V and J ends lost 3 bases and 4 bases respectively, with 6 bases between them. The CDR3 here is CASSQTGYGYTF. Written as DNA, the CDR3 is TGTGCCAGCAGCCAGACAGGCTATGGCTACACCTTC.

The rearrangement links TRBV5-1 to TRBJ1-2; 9 nucleotides align to TRBD1. Germline values: CDR1 SGHRS, CDR2 YFSETQ. CDR3 length: 19 residues. V dropped 6 bases and J dropped 8; count of bases not matched to a gene: 26. The CDR3 DNA is TGCGCCAGCACACCCCTGCCCGGGACCCCGGGACAGGGAGTTTGGGGCTACACCTTC. Protein: CASTPLPGTPGQGVWGYTF.

The rearrangement links TRBV4-3 to TRBJ2-5; TRBD2 aligns across 10 bases. Looked up from germline, CDR1 is LGHNA and CDR2 is YSLEER. V lost 0 bases to trimming and J lost 4 bases; unmatched junction nucleotides: 8. The CDR3 runs to 17 residues. The DNA of the CDR3 is TGCGCCAGCAGCCAAGAACACCTAGCGGGGGCCCTAGAGACCCAGTACTTC. It encodes CASSQEHLAGALETQYF.

V is TRBV10-2 and J is TRBJ2-5, with 7 bases aligning to TRBD2. CDR1 and CDR2 from the germline V gene are WSHSY and SAAADI. The CDR3 is 13 amino acids. V lost 8 bases and J lost 5; bases outside the gene matches: 8. The CDR3 DNA reads as TGCGCCAGCTCCGGGGCGGGAGCGGAGACCCAGTACTTC. Encoded protein: CASSGAGAETQYF.

This clone was recorded only once. The rearrangement uses TRBV5-4 and TRBJ2-3; TRBD2 matches 9 bases. The J segment lost 4 bases and the V segment lost 4 bases, leaving 10 bases of the junction unmatched. Germline V gene sequence: CDR1 SGHNT, CDR2 YYREEE (reference sequence). This CDR3 comprises 16 residues. The CDR3 protein is CASSRRLAEGADTQYF. Here the CDR3 DNA reads TGTGCCAGCAGCCGAAGACTAGCGGAAGGCGCAGATACGCAGTATTTT.

The chain links TRBV5-4 to TRBJ1-2; D gene ambiguous. The CDR3 spans 12 residues. V was cut by 0 bases and J by 7 bases, with 7 bases left in between. Germline CDR1 reads SGHNT; CDR2 reads YYREEE (reference sequence). DNA for the CDR3: TGTGCCAGCAGCTTGGCTGAGGTTGGCTACACCTTC. Translation gives CASSLAEVGYTF. The whole variable domain, remainder taken from reference TRBV5-4 and TRBJ1-2, is ETGVTQSPTHLIKTRGQQVTLRCSSQSGHNTVSWYQQALGQGPQFIFQYYREEENGRGNFPPRFSGLQFPNYSSELNVNALELDDSALYLCASSLAEVGYTFGSGTRLTVV.

This clone showed up just once. The chain links TRBV5-1 to TRBJ1-6; D remains ambiguous. V dropped 3 bases and J dropped 0 bases, with 16 bases sitting between them. This CDR3 contains 18 residues. Germline CDR1 is SGHRS and CDR2 is YFSETQ. The CDR3 spells CASSSDTYSSSYNSPLHF. Written as DNA, the CDR3 is TGCGCCAGCAGCTCCGACACCTACAGCAGCTCCTATAATTCACCCCTCCACTTT.